The 32 T cell receptor beta chains below come from one sample, sequenced in a study of blood T cell repertoires in COVID-19. Clones were read by immunoSEQ multiplex PCR, and TCRdb kept only the in-frame ones, dropping some. This sample has nearly 90,000 clones; 55% to 75% occur once, and the top ten carry about 15%. The sequenced sample was peripheral blood. The source is an elderly woman with acute or convalescent COVID-19.

DNA of the CDR3: TGTGCCAGTAGTAAGATGGAGGGACAGGCATCGTTCGCTGAAGCTTTCTTT. Its translation is CASSKMEGQASFAEAFF. The rearrangement links TRBV19 to TRBJ1-1; 8 positions agree with TRBD1. The CDR3 is made up of 17 amino acids. Unmatched junction bases numbered 16, after V lost 4 bases and J lost 6 bases. Germline CDR1 LNHDA, CDR2 SQIVND (reference sequence).

The V call is TRBV5-1, the J call TRBJ2-2; D is possibly TRBD1 (7 bases). Trimming took off 2 bases at V and 0 bases at J, with 11 bases between the two ends. The CDR3 totals 16 residues. Germline-derived CDR1 and CDR2 are SGHRS and YFSETQ. The CDR3 DNA sequence: TGCGCCAGCAGCTTTGGCGGGACAGCGAACACCGGGGAGCTGTTTTTT. Amino acid sequence: CASSFGGTANTGELFF.

In DNA, the CDR3 is TGCGCCAGCAGGCGACAGGGCCTTAATTCACCCCTCCACTTT. It codes for CASRRQGLNSPLHF. V is TRBV4-1 and J is TRBJ1-6, with TRBD1 matching over 7 bases. Germline V gene data show CDR1 as MGHRA and CDR2 as YSYEKL. There are 14 residues in the CDR3. V trimming: 6 bases; J trimming: 6 bases; junction bases outside the gene matches: 5.

This chain connects TRBV20-1 to TRBJ1-6, with D hard to call. This CDR3 is built from 13 residues. Germline lookup yields CDR1 DFQATT and CDR2 SNEGSKA (reference sequence). V was pared by 6 bases and J by 7 bases, with 13 bases between. The CDR3 DNA follows: TGCAGTGCCAGTGACGGACTCAATTCACCCCTCCACTTT. Its translation is CSASDGLNSPLHF.

In its sample, this clone was seen a few times. The chain couples TRBV5-5 to TRBJ1-5, with 7 bases fitting TRBD1. The length of the CDR3 is 14 residues. The V segment lost 6 bases and the J segment 7 bases; nucleotides outside the gene matches: 10. Germline values: CDR1 SGHKS, CDR2 YYEKEE (reference sequence). The CDR3 DNA sequence: TGTGCCAGCACCCAGGGGGGTCCAGGACAGCCCCAGCATTTT. Amino acids: CASTQGGPGQPQHF.

J is TRBJ1-2 and V is TRBV7-9, with 7 nucleotides matching TRBD1. The length of the CDR3 is 13 residues. V lost 6 bases to trimming and J lost 4 bases; unmatched junction nucleotides: 5. Per germline, CDR1 SEHNR and CDR2 FQNEAQ (reference sequence). The CDR3 region is CASSPDRAYGYTF. The CDR3 nucleotides are TGTGCCAGCAGTCCTGACAGGGCCTATGGCTACACCTTC. The full variable domain, completed using reference TRBV7-9 and TRBJ1-2, is DTGVSQNPRHKITKRGQNVTFRCDPISEHNRLYWYRQTLGQGPEFLTYFQNEAQLEKSRLLSDRFSAERPKGSFSTLEIQRTEQGDSAMYLCASSPDRAYGYTFGSGTRLTVV.

The chain is built from TRBV7-9 and TRBJ1-2; no firm D call. V was cut by 1 base and J by 8 bases, with 17 bases left in between. Germline V lookup: CDR1 SEHNR, CDR2 FQNEAQ (reference sequence). This CDR3 has 15 residues. CDR3 sequence (DNA): TGTGCCAGCAGCTTAGTTGACGGGGTACAACAGGGCTACACCTTC. This sequence encodes CASSLVDGVQQGYTF.

The V gene is TRBV11-1, the J gene TRBJ2-5; a weak D match, TRBD1 (5 bases). This CDR3 has 13 residues. Trimming shortened V by 5 bases and J by 7 bases, and 14 bases separated the two germline ends. The germline V gene has CDR1 SGHAT and CDR2 FQDESV (reference sequence). The CDR3 sequence: CASSQDTSLTQYF. In DNA, the CDR3 is TGTGCCAGCAGCCAGGACACCTCCCTGACCCAGTACTTC.

V usage is TRBV2 and J usage is TRBJ1-1; D call uncertain. The CDR3 is 14 residues long. V was pared by 4 bases and J by 0 bases, with 9 bases between. Germline loops: CDR1 SNHLY, CDR2 FYNNEI. The CDR3 DNA reads as TGTGCCAGCAGTGCAGATCCGATGAACACTGAAGCTTTCTTT. This encodes CASSADPMNTEAFF. The whole variable domain, remainder taken from reference TRBV2 and TRBJ1-1, is EPEVTQTPSHQVTQMGQEVILRCVPISNHLYFYWYRQILGQKVEFLVSFYNNEISEKSEIFDDQFSVERPDGSNFTLKIRSTKLEDSAMYFCASSADPMNTEAFFGQGTRLTVV.

V is TRBV11-1 and J is TRBJ1-6; 7 nucleotides match TRBD1. The CDR3 has 13 amino acids. With 8 bases clipped from V and 8 bases from J, the junction kept 6 bases outside the gene matches. Germline V CDR1 and CDR2: SGHAT, FQDESV (reference sequence). The CDR3 DNA follows: TGTGCCAGCGGATTTACAGGGGATTCACCCCTCCACTTT. Translated, it gives CASGFTGDSPLHF. Using reference TRBV11-1 and TRBJ1-6 for the parts outside the CDR3, the full variable domain is EAEVAQSPRYKITEKSQAVAFWCDPISGHATLYWYRQILGQGPELLVQFQDESVVDDSQLPKDRFSAERLKGVDSTLKIQPAELGDSAMYLCASGFTGDSPLHFGNGTRLTVT.

The chain is built from TRBV10-2 and TRBJ1-2, with D perhaps TRBD1 (6 bases). V gave up 4 bases and J gave up 5 bases, with 14 bases separating them. The CDR3 spans 14 residues. The germline gives CDR1 WSHSY, CDR2 SAAADI. CDR3 region: CASSAGQYLYGYTF. Here the CDR3 DNA reads TGCGCCAGCAGTGCTGGACAGTATCTGTATGGCTACACCTTC.

The chain couples TRBV24-1 to TRBJ1-1; the match to TRBD1 covers 11 bases. The J segment lost 10 bases and the V segment lost 3 bases, leaving 9 bases of the junction unmatched. Germline loops: CDR1 KGHDR, CDR2 SFDVKD. There are 15 residues in the CDR3. The CDR3 sequence: CATSDTRTGGVRAFF. As DNA, the CDR3 is TGTGCCACCAGTGATACTCGGACAGGGGGCGTCAGAGCTTTCTTT.

This sequence joins TRBV6-1 and TRBJ1-2; D is uncertain. The germline gives CDR1 MNHNS, CDR2 SASEGT. The CDR3 consists of 15 residues. Trimming took off 2 bases at V and 5 bases at J, with 15 bases between the two ends. As DNA, the CDR3 is TGTGCCAGCAGTGAATTAGGAGGGTTCACGTATGGCTACACCTTC. It encodes CASSELGGFTYGYTF.

This clone is a singleton in its sample. The CDR3: CASSLYRGRWEKLFF. In DNA form, the CDR3 reads TGTGCCAGCAGTTTATACAGGGGTCGGTGGGAAAAACTGTTTTTT. The chain uses TRBV28 and TRBJ1-4, with 7 bases fitting TRBD1. The CDR3 length is 15 residues. Trimming cost V 1 base and J 8 bases; bases outside gene matches: 7. Germline CDR1 and CDR2: MDHEN and SYDVKM. The full variable domain, completed using reference TRBV28 and TRBJ1-4, is DVKVTQSSRYLVKRTGEKVFLECVQDMDHENMFWYRQDPGLGLRLIYFSYDVKMKEKGDIPEGYSVSREKKERFSLILESASTNQTSMYLCASSLYRGRWEKLFFGSGTQLSVL.

The chain employs TRBV5-4 and TRBJ2-2; D remains ambiguous. CDR1 and CDR2 from the germline V gene are SGHNT and YYREEE (reference sequence). This CDR3 has 14 residues. Between the trimmed V and J ends, which lost 0 bases and 6 bases, there was a span of 9 bases. CDR3 in amino acids: CASSLDAMAGELFF. The DNA for the CDR3 is TGTGCCAGCAGCTTGGATGCGATGGCCGGGGAGCTGTTTTTT.

The chain has TRBV10-3 and TRBJ1-1; D remains unclear. The CDR3 is 13 amino acids. Germline CDR1 ENHRY, CDR2 SYGVKD. Trimming cost V 0 bases and J 5 bases, with 7 bases left between them. The CDR3 protein is CAISESRWTEAFF. CDR3 DNA sequence: TGTGCCATCAGTGAGTCGAGGTGGACTGAAGCTTTCTTT.

The rearrangement uses TRBV12-3 or TRBV12-4 and TRBJ1-4; unclear D gene. The length of the CDR3 is 13 residues. V was cut by 8 bases and J by 5 bases, with 12 bases left in between. The CDR3 is CASREGVNEKLFF. Written as DNA, the CDR3 is TGTGCCAGCCGAGAGGGAGTAAATGAAAAACTGTTTTTT.

The chain couples TRBV7-3 to TRBJ2-1; 12 positions match TRBD1. The junction had 13 bases not matched to a gene; V was cut back by 5 bases and J by 8 bases. The CDR3 loop spans 17 amino acids. Germline V gene sequence: CDR1 SGHTA, CDR2 FQGTGA. CDR3 loop: CASSLSQPGQGAYEQFF. In DNA form, the CDR3 reads TGTGCCAGCAGCCTCTCTCAACCGGGACAGGGGGCGTATGAGCAGTTCTTC.

The J gene is TRBJ2-3, the V gene TRBV20-1; 11 bases agree with TRBD2. J lost 3 bases, V lost 3 bases, and 14 bases had no gene match. Germline loops: CDR1 DFQATT, CDR2 SNEGSKA (reference sequence). This CDR3 has 18 residues. The CDR3 loop is CSASGRATSGDQTDTQYF. DNA for the CDR3: TGCAGTGCTAGTGGGAGGGCGACTAGCGGGGACCAAACAGATACGCAGTATTTT.

V and J are TRBV13 and TRBJ1-1, with D tentatively TRBD1 (6 bases). The CDR3 runs 13 residues. Trimming shortened V by 5 bases and J by 5 bases, and 12 bases separated the two germline ends. Per the germline V gene, CDR1 is PRHDT and CDR2 is FYEKMQ (reference sequence). The CDR3 DNA reads as TGTGCCAGCAGCCCCGGGACATTTACTGAAGCTTTCTTT. Amino acids: CASSPGTFTEAFF.

This chain uses TRBV9 with TRBJ2-5; D is possibly TRBD1 (6 bases). Trimming cost V 3 bases and J 5 bases, with 20 bases left between them. The germline V gene encodes CDR1 SGDLS and CDR2 YYNGEE. This CDR3 spans 16 amino acids. The CDR3 region is CASSEGEYREKETQYF. CDR3 DNA: TGTGCCAGCAGCGAGGGGGAATACAGGGAAAAGGAGACCCAGTACTTC.

The chain employs TRBV10-3 and TRBJ1-1; D gene uncertain. This CDR3 contains 16 residues. Germline loops: CDR1 ENHRY, CDR2 SYGVKD. V was pared by 0 bases and J by 1 base, with 12 bases between. The CDR3 spells CAISESVGRQNTEAFF. CDR3 DNA sequence: TGTGCCATCAGTGAGTCGGTGGGCAGGCAGAACACTGAAGCTTTCTTT.

The chain employs TRBV5-5 and TRBJ1-2, with D unresolved. This CDR3 is built from 15 residues. Germline lookup yields CDR1 SGHKS and CDR2 YYEKEE (reference sequence). Trimming shortened V by 3 bases and J by 1 base, and 13 bases separated the two germline ends. The CDR3 is CASSYVPTDNYGYTF. In DNA form, the CDR3 reads TGTGCCAGCAGCTATGTCCCCACTGATAACTATGGCTACACCTTC.

The V gene is TRBV5-6, the J gene TRBJ1-1; the D is unclear. The germline CDR1 and CDR2 sequences are SGHDT and YYEEEE. This CDR3 spans 14 amino acids. V lost 3 bases, J lost 6 bases, and 15 bases lay in between. The CDR3 reads CASSSGRRFAEAFF. CDR3 nucleotide sequence: TGTGCCAGCAGCTCCGGACGGAGGTTCGCTGAAGCTTTCTTT.

V is TRBV19 and J is TRBJ1-2; D may be TRBD1 (5 bases). V dropped 9 bases and J dropped 4 bases, with 15 bases sitting between them. The germline V gene encodes CDR1 LNHDA and CDR2 SQIVND (reference sequence). This CDR3 region has 13 residues. The CDR3 DNA reads TGTGCCAGCACAGGCGGGCGGGGCTATGGCTACACCTTC. Translating gives CASTGGRGYGYTF.

V and J are TRBV5-6 and TRBJ2-7; D is ambiguous. The CDR3 contains 13 residues. CDR1 SGHDT and CDR2 YYEEEE come from the germline V gene. V was clipped by 2 bases and J by 2 bases, with 8 bases between them. CDR3 in amino acids: CASSFTIAYEQYF. In nucleotides, the CDR3 is TGTGCCAGCAGCTTTACGATAGCCTACGAGCAGTACTTC.

This chain uses TRBV15 with TRBJ2-7; TRBD2 matches 10 bases. This CDR3 has 16 amino acids. With V trimmed by 0 bases and J by 1 base, 3 bases remained unmatched. Germline V lookup: CDR1 LNHNV, CDR2 YYDKDF (reference sequence). The CDR3 nucleotides read TGTGCCACCAGCAGAGATCTAGCGGGGGTTTCCTACGAGCAGTACTTC. It yields the protein CATSRDLAGVSYEQYF.

The chain combines TRBV24-1 with TRBJ1-4, with D perhaps TRBD1 (6 bases). V was trimmed by 5 bases and J by 12 bases, leaving 15 bases between them. Germline-derived CDR1 and CDR2 are KGHDR and SFDVKD. The CDR3 covers 13 residues. The CDR3 is CATSGNKGVELFF. CDR3 nucleotides: TGTGCCACCAGTGGAAACAAGGGGGTAGAACTGTTTTTT.

The chain has TRBV19 and TRBJ1-5, with D perhaps matching TRBD1 (5 bases). The ends were cut back, 3 bases at V and 0 bases at J, with 18 bases in the middle. Germline CDR1 LNHDA, CDR2 SQIVND (reference sequence). CDR3 size: 18 residues. CDR3: CASSMNQGWGYSNQPQHF. The CDR3 coding sequence is TGTGCCAGTAGTATGAACCAGGGATGGGGTTATAGCAATCAGCCCCAGCATTTT. Complete variable domain (other parts from reference TRBV19 and TRBJ1-5): DGGITQSPKYLFRKEGQNVTLSCEQNLNHDAMYWYRQDPGQGLRLIYYSQIVNDFQKGDIAEGYSVSREKKESFPLTVTSAQKNPTAFYLCASSMNQGWGYSNQPQHFGDGTRLSIL.

The chain combines TRBV6-4 with TRBJ1-4, with D uncertain. Trimming pared 5 bases from V and 8 bases from J, leaving 15 bases between. Germline values: CDR1 MRHNA, CDR2 SNTAGT. This CDR3 region has 14 residues. The CDR3 spells CASSLRKAGEKLFF. The CDR3 region has the DNA TGTGCCAGCAGTTTGCGGAAAGCGGGGGAAAAACTGTTTTTT.

V gene TRBV4-3 combines with J gene TRBJ1-1; no reliable D call. The CDR3 extends over 15 amino acids. In germline, CDR1 is LGHNA, CDR2 YSLEER. The ends were cut back, 0 bases at V and 0 bases at J, with 8 bases in the middle. CDR3 loop: CASSQDEGVNTEAFF. The CDR3 bases are TGCGCCAGCAGCCAAGATGAGGGCGTGAACACTGAAGCTTTCTTT.

This clone was counted once. The rearrangement uses TRBV4-1 and TRBJ1-1; TRBD1 agrees at 7 bases. The CDR3 is 17 amino acids. The germline V gene has CDR1 MGHRA and CDR2 YSYEKL. Trimming at V came to 4 bases and at J to 0 bases, leaving 11 bases not matched to a gene. This CDR3 reads CASSLRDSRLMNTEAFF. The CDR3 bases are TGCGCCAGCAGCCTCCGGGACAGCAGATTAATGAACACTGAAGCTTTCTTT.